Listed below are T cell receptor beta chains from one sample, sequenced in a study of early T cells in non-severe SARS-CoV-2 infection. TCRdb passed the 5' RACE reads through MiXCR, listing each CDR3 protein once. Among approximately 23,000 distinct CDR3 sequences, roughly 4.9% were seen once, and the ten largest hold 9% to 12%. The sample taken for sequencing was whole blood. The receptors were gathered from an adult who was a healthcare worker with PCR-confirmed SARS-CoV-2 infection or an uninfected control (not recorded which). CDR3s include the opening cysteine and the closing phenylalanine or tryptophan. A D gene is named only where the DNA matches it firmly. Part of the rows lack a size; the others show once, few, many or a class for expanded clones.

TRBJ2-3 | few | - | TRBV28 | CRSSRWAGNTQYF | TGCCGCAGCAGTAGGTGGGCGGGAAATACGCAGTATTTT
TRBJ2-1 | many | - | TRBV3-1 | CASSQSLALSNEQFF | TGTGCCAGCAGCCAATCACTAGCTCTTTCCAATGAGCAGTTCTTC
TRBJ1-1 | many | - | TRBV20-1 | CSARITGSGTEAFF | TGCAGTGCTAGGATAACAGGAAGTGGAACTGAAGCTTTCTTT
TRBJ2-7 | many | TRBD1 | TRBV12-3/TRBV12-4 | CASTGTGGNYEQYF | TGTGCCAGCACTGGGACAGGGGGGAACTACGAGCAGTACTTC
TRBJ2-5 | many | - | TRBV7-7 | CASSLTDSSTFPQYF | TGTGCTAGCAGCTTAACCGACTCGTCAACTTTCCCCCAGTACTTC
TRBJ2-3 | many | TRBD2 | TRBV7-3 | CASSLSGLAGDTQYF | TGTGCCAGCAGCTTATCAGGACTAGCGGGAGATACGCAGTATTTT
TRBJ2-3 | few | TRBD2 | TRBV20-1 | CSARDRPRLAADTQYF | TGCAGTGCTAGAGATAGGCCCCGACTAGCAGCGGATACGCAGTATTTT
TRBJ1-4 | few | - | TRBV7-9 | CATPLTDATNEKLFF | TGTGCCACCCCCCTTACCGACGCAACTAATGAAAAACTGTTTTTT
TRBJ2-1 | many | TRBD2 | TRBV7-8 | CASSLDPTGSGSGNEQFF | TGTGCCAGCAGCTTAGACCCAACGGGTAGCGGGAGCGGGAATGAGCAGTTCTTC
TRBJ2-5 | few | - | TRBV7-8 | CASSLVWTAKETQYF | TGTGCCAGCAGCTTAGTTTGGACAGCCAAAGAGACCCAGTACTTC
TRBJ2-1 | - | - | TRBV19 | CASSIDLVAGGALF | -
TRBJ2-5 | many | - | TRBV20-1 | CSASRGASQETQYF | TGCAGTGCTAGTAGGGGCGCCTCTCAAGAGACCCAGTACTTC
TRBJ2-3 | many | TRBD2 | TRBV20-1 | CSAKGTSGTDTQYF | TGCAGTGCGAAGGGGACTAGCGGCACAGATACGCAGTATTTT
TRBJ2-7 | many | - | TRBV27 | CASSRAGLSSEQYF | TGTGCCAGCAGTAGAGCGGGCCTATCCTCCGAGCAGTACTTC
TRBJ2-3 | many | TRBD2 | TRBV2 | CATRALAGGSRDTQYF | TGTGCCACCAGGGCACTGGCGGGAGGAAGTAGAGATACGCAGTATTTT
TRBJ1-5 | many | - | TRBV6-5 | CASRSPGSNQPQHF | TGTGCCAGCAGATCCCCAGGTAGCAATCAGCCCCAGCATTTT
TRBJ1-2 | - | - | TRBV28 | CASSRNYGYTF | TGTGCCAGCAGCCGTAACTATGGCTACACCTTC
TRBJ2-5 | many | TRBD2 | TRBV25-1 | CASSEPRGARETQYF | TGTGCCAGCAGTGAACCGCGGGGGGCCAGGGAGACCCAGTACTTC
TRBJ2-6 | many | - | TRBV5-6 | CASSLGGRPGANVLTF | TGTGCCAGCAGCTTGGGGGGGCGCCCTGGGGCCAACGTCCTGACTTTC
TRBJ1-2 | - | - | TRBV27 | CASSPRRREYGYTF | TGTGCCAGCAGTCCCAGGAGGCGCGAATATGGCTACACCTTC
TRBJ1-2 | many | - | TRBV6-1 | CASSEAQDGYGYTF | TGTGCCAGCAGTGAAGCGCAGGACGGCTATGGCTACACCTTC
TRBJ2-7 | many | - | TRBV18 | CASSPQGFSYEQYF | TGTGCCAGCTCACCACAGGGATTCTCCTACGAGCAGTACTTC
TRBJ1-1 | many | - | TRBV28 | CASSPPYRGSFNTEAFF | TGTGCCAGCAGCCCTCCCTATAGGGGCTCCTTCAACACTGAAGCTTTCTTT
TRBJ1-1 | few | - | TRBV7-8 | CASSKRDPSSDTEAFF | TGTGCCAGCAGCAAAAGGGACCCATCGTCGGACACTGAAGCTTTCTTT
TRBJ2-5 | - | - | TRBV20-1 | CSAVGQTQETQYF | TGCAGTGCCGTCGGACAGACCCAAGAGACCCAGTACTTC
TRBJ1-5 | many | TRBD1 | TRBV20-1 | CSASPPGTGNQPQHF | TGCAGTGCTAGCCCTCCCGGGACAGGGAATCAGCCCCAGCATTTT
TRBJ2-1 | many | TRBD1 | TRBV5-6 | CASSFWTGGYYNEQFF | TGTGCCAGCAGCTTTTGGACAGGGGGGTACTATAATGAGCAGTTCTTC
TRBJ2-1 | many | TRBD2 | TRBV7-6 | CARSSQTSGTYNEQFF | TGTGCCAGAAGCTCCCAGACTAGCGGTACCTACAATGAGCAGTTCTTC
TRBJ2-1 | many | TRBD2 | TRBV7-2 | CASSLGGREGEQFF | TGTGCCAGCAGCTTAGGTGGGAGGGAAGGTGAGCAGTTCTTC
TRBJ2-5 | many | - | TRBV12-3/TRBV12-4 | CASSPLQGRETQYF | TGTGCCAGCAGCCCACTACAGGGACGGGAGACCCAGTACTTC